This T cell receptor beta chain is from a study of molecular identifiers for immune sequencing clone quantification. V shed 4 bases and J shed 4 bases, with 17 bases lying between them. The CDR3 contains 15 residues. Germline CDR1 and CDR2: SGHVS and FQNEAQ. From the PCR reads, TCRdb called clonotypes with MiXCR, one entry per CDR3 protein. The table includes 90,000 to 120,000 distinct CDR3 sequences, approximately 40% detected once. This clonotype was detected many times. The chain joins TRBV7-8 to TRBJ2-7, with D possibly being TRBD2 (6 bases). Material: naive CD8+ T cells from blood, with Jurkat cell RNA spiked in. Subset meaning: FACS-sorted CD8+CD4-CCR7+CD45RA+ naive T cells. This clonotype was sampled from a human donor in good health. Some libraries in this study had Jurkat cell RNA spiked in. This CDR3 reads CASSSTSSMPYEQYF. CDR3 coding DNA: TGTGCCAGCAGCTCGACTAGTAGTATGCCGTACGAGCAGTACTTC.